A single TCR beta chain is shown here with its context. Specified time point: sample taken at primary tumor resection. Samples came from 72 TRACERx patients with untreated early-stage lung cancer. From tumor, nontumor lung or frozen PBMC, whole RNA was taken unsorted for sequencing. This sample is drawn from a study of spatial heterogeneity in lung cancer. Background on the study: An average of more than ten raw reads was observed per unique TCR and UMI combination.

TCRdb reprocessed the 5' RACE reads via MiXCR and lists one record per CDR3 protein. The sample holds roughly 40,000 distinct CDR3 sequences, 6.8% seen once. The germline CDR1 and CDR2 sequences are SGHRS and YFSETQ. This CDR3 is built from 15 residues. Trimming shortened V by 0 bases and J by 5 bases, and 9 bases separated the two germline ends. The sample consisted of PBMCs, taken at surgery. The sequence derives from a female donor with early-stage non-small cell lung cancer. This rearrangement joins TRBV5-1 to TRBJ1-6; D call uncertain. The CDR3 DNA reads as TGCGCCAGCAGCTTGGACGGGAACGATAATTCACCCCTCCACTTT. Translating gives CASSLDGNDNSPLHF.